This TCR beta chain is drawn from a study of cytomegalovirus exposure and HLA in healthy donors. This clone has a handful of counts. This CDR3 has 13 amino acids. With V trimmed by 4 bases and J by 7 bases, 6 bases remained unmatched. The V gene's germline CDR1 is MNHEY and CDR2 SMNVEV (reference sequence). The study ran its PCR with 60 Vbeta and 13 Jbeta primers. TCRdb's copy holds only in-frame clones and misses some; the assay was immunoSEQ multiplex PCR. The profile shows 55,000 to 80,000 clones, 71% of them singletons. This TCR was recovered from a man over 45 in good health and CMV-seropositive. Sequenced input: PBMCs. The chain has TRBV27 and TRBJ2-7; 8 bases line up with TRBD1. As DNA, the CDR3 is TGTGCCAGCAGTTCCACAGGGGGGCGAGAGCAGTACTTC. This translates into CASSSTGGREQYF.